The following is a TCR beta chain sequence with its context. The antigen is unknown. This sample is part of a study of vaccination effects on CD4 cells after COVID-19. Germline V gene sequence: CDR1 KGHSH, CDR2 LQKENI. This CDR3 is built from 17 residues. V was trimmed by 1 base and J by 6 bases, leaving 19 bases between them. Antigen-specific CD4+ T cells expanded by the ViraFEST assay with viral peptide pools were then sequenced. CD4+ T cells were isolated after around ten days of culture. Having tested negative for nucleocapsid antibodies, the vaccine recipients showed no prior SARS-CoV-2 infection. Study results and caveats: Whether induced by infection or by vaccine, clones showed marked clonal contraction late after vaccination.

Sequencing used immunoSEQ multiplex PCR; TCRdb keeps in-frame clones, though not all of them. The sample yields about 41,000 clones, roughly 70% seen once. The chain links TRBV18 to TRBJ2-1, with a possible D match to TRBD1 (6 bases). Sequenced material: CD4+ T cells from PBMCs cultured with HCoV-OC43 spike peptides, taken before COVID-19 vaccination. The subset is: HCoV-OC43 spike overlapping peptide pool stimulation. This clonotype originated in a human donor who received a COVID-19 vaccine. The CDR3: CASSPRQGSTGSNEQFF. Written as DNA, the CDR3 is TGTGCCAGCTCACCACGCCAGGGGTCCACTGGGTCCAATGAGCAGTTCTTC.